These 24 T cell receptor beta chains were sequenced from one sample in a study of CD8 T cells in ankylosing spondylitis. One entry per CDR3 protein, called by TCRdb with MiXCR from the 5' RACE reads. Of 220,000 or so distinct CDR3 sequences listed, roughly a tenth are singletons. Sequencing was carried out using blood, either unsorted or a sorted T cell fraction (not recorded which). The receptors come from a male donor with ankylosing spondylitis or in good health (not recorded which).

There are a few counts of this clonotype. V usage is TRBV6-1 and J usage is TRBJ1-3, with 7 bases lining up with TRBD1. This CDR3 region has 15 residues. Germline CDR1 MNHNS, CDR2 SASEGT. Trimming at V came to 2 bases and at J to 4 bases, leaving 5 bases not matched to a gene. CDR3 sequence: CASSELPGQGNTIYF. As DNA, the CDR3 is TGTGCCAGCAGTGAACTGCCGGGACAGGGAAACACCATATATTTT.

This clonotype occurred many times. The rearrangement joins TRBV5-1 to TRBJ2-5, with TRBD2 identical over 7 bases. This CDR3 has 13 residues. Germline V gene lookup returns CDR1 SGHRS and CDR2 YFSETQ. J gave up 4 bases and V 4 bases, and 4 bases lay outside the gene matches. The CDR3 protein is CASSQGGAETQYF. The CDR3 region has the DNA TGCGCCAGCAGCCAGGGAGGGGCAGAGACCCAGTACTTC.

J is TRBJ2-5 and V is TRBV7-3; either TRBD1 or TRBD2 may supply D (7 bases each). The CDR3 has 14 residues. Trimming pared 4 bases from V and 7 bases from J, leaving 16 bases between. Germline CDR1 and CDR2: SGHTA and FQGTGA. As DNA, the CDR3 is TGTGCCAGCAGCTCAGGGGGACTACCTGGGACCCAGTACTTC. Its protein product is CASSSGGLPGTQYF.

This clonotype was detected many times. The genes are TRBV12-3 or TRBV12-4 and TRBJ1-1; D remains ambiguous. Trimming shortened V by 2 bases and J by 2 bases, and 9 bases separated the two germline ends. The CDR3 runs to 14 residues. The DNA of the CDR3 is TGTGCCAGCAGTTTATTGGAATCCAACACTGAAGCTTTCTTT. This encodes CASSLLESNTEAFF.

The chain uses TRBV20-1 and TRBJ2-1, with 10 bases matching TRBD1. J was trimmed by 4 bases and V by 4 bases; bases with no gene match: 19. This CDR3 is built from 19 residues. Germline CDR1 is DFQATT and CDR2 is SNEGSKA (reference sequence). The CDR3 here is CSAIESTGGAFWGYNEQFF. CDR3 DNA: TGCAGTGCTATAGAGTCGACAGGGGGCGCGTTTTGGGGGTACAATGAGCAGTTCTTC.

Only a few counts were recorded for this clonotype. The rearrangement joins TRBV9 to TRBJ2-1, with TRBD2 matching 9 bases. The CDR3 is made up of 18 amino acids. CDR1 and CDR2 (germline): SGDLS, YYNGEE. V trimming: 6 bases; J trimming: 8 bases; junction bases outside the gene matches: 21. The DNA for the CDR3 is TGTGCCAGCACCTTACGAGGGGTCAGCGGGGGGCCTGGCGATGAGCAGTTCTTC. As protein: CASTLRGVSGGPGDEQFF.

This chain links TRBV28 with TRBJ2-7, with TRBD2 identical over 8 bases. CDR3 size: 12 residues. Per the germline V gene, CDR1 is MDHEN and CDR2 is SYDVKM. V lost 7 bases to trimming and J lost 3 bases; unmatched junction nucleotides: 2. As DNA, the CDR3 is TGTGCCAGCAAGCGGGGGATCTACGAGCAGTACTTC. Translating it yields CASKRGIYEQYF.

This clonotype was recorded a few times. The rearrangement links TRBV5-1 to TRBJ1-2, with TRBD1 matching over 10 bases. CDR3 length: 13 amino acids. J lost 7 bases, V lost 4 bases, and 4 bases had no gene match. Germline V gene data show CDR1 as SGHRS and CDR2 as YFSETQ. In DNA, the CDR3 is TGCGCCAGCAGCCCGGACAGGGGGACTGGCTACACCTTC. Its protein product is CASSPDRGTGYTF.

This clonotype was seen only a few times. The genes are TRBV19 and TRBJ1-5; 9 positions match TRBD1. The CDR3 is made up of 16 amino acids. In germline, CDR1 is LNHDA, CDR2 SQIVND (reference sequence). After removal of 4 bases from V and 2 bases from J, the junction contained 6 bases not matched to a gene. DNA for the CDR3: TGTGCCAGTAGTAGACGGACAGGGGACGGCAATCAGCCCCAGCATTTT. The encoded protein is CASSRRTGDGNQPQHF.

This rearrangement joins TRBV3-1 to TRBJ1-1; TRBD1 might be the D (5 bases). Trimming removed 0 bases from V and 7 bases from J, with 9 bases in between. CDR3 length: 13 residues. In germline, CDR1 is LGHDT, CDR2 YNNKEL (reference sequence). The CDR3 protein is CASSQDWGGEAFF. For the CDR3, the DNA is TGTGCCAGCAGCCAAGATTGGGGGGGTGAAGCTTTCTTT.

On this clonotype itself: A much more abundant neighbour one base away suggests this may be a read error. The chain links TRBV5-1 to TRBJ1-5, with unresolved D. Germline lookup yields CDR1 SGHRS and CDR2 YFSETQ. CDR3 length: 15 amino acids. The CDR3 sequence: CATSLDTWDNQPQHF. In DNA, the CDR3 is TGCGCCACCAGCTTGGATACCTGGGACAATCAGCCCCAGCATTTT.

The chain has TRBV28 and TRBJ1-1, with TRBD1 matching 9 bases. Looked up from germline, CDR1 is MDHEN and CDR2 is SYDVKM. This CDR3 is built from 15 residues. Trimming cost V 5 bases and J 4 bases; bases outside gene matches: 8. CDR3 sequence: CASSPQQGAITEAFF. For the CDR3, the DNA is TGTGCCAGCAGTCCCCAACAGGGGGCTATCACTGAAGCTTTCTTT.

This clonotype was counted ten times or more. The DNA for the CDR3 is TGTGCCAGCAGCCCCTCATCCCACGGGGCCTACGAGCAGTACTTC. As protein: CASSPSSHGAYEQYF. The chain carries TRBV11-1 and TRBJ2-7, with D possibly TRBD2 on 5 matching bases. V shed 5 bases and J shed 2 bases, with 16 bases lying between them. The CDR3 extends over 15 amino acids. Per the germline V gene, CDR1 is SGHAT and CDR2 is FQDESV (reference sequence).

In its sample, this clonotype was seen a few times. The chain couples TRBV5-6 to TRBJ2-6; TRBD2 agrees at 8 bases. CDR1 is SGHDT, CDR2 YYEEEE, per germline. J gave up 0 bases and V 3 bases, and 8 bases lay outside the gene matches. CDR3 length: 18 amino acids. The CDR3 DNA reads as TGTGCCAGCAGCTCGGGAGGGGGAGTGAGCTCTGGGGCCAACGTCCTGACTTTC. Translating gives CASSSGGGVSSGANVLTF.

V usage is TRBV29-1 and J usage is TRBJ2-1, with TRBD2 matching over 12 bases. V dropped 7 bases and J dropped 2; count of bases not matched to a gene: 6. Germline values: CDR1 SQVTM, CDR2 ANQGSEA. This CDR3 region has 15 residues. Here the CDR3 DNA reads TGCAGCGCACTACTAGCGGGGGGCACCTACAATGAGCAGTTCTTC. Translating gives CSALLAGGTYNEQFF.

This clonotype appeared many times. The chain joins TRBV6-5 to TRBJ2-2; D remains unclear. This CDR3 has 16 residues. Trimming pared 0 bases from V and 0 bases from J, leaving 8 bases between. Germline loops: CDR1 MNHEY, CDR2 SVGAGI. CDR3 amino acids: CASSYSMGSNTGELFF. In DNA form, the CDR3 reads TGTGCCAGCAGTTACTCGATGGGGTCGAACACCGGGGAGCTGTTTTTT.

This clonotype has at least ten counts. The genes are TRBV12-3 or TRBV12-4 and TRBJ2-7; 9 nucleotides agree with TRBD1. V gave up 7 bases and J gave up 3 bases; unmatched junction bases: 7. The CDR3 is 14 residues long. CDR3 residues: CASKRTGDVYEQYF. Here the CDR3 DNA reads TGTGCCAGCAAAAGGACAGGGGATGTCTACGAGCAGTACTTC.

The sample holds a few counts of this clonotype. The J gene is TRBJ1-2, the V gene TRBV7-9; D remains ambiguous. Trimming removed 1 base at V and 4 bases at J, with 13 bases between. Germline CDR1 and CDR2: SEHNR and FQNEAQ (reference sequence). CDR3 size: 15 residues. CDR3 region: CASSLESASFYGYTF. The CDR3 bases are TGTGCCAGCAGCTTAGAGTCGGCCAGCTTCTATGGCTACACCTTC.

This clonotype has ten or more counts. The chain uses TRBV20-1 and TRBJ2-2, with 12 bases identical to TRBD2. The CDR3 is 15 amino acids. Germline CDR1 and CDR2: DFQATT and SNEGSKA (reference sequence). J was trimmed by 7 bases and V by 1 base; bases with no gene match: 4. The CDR3 loop reads CSARVRTSGDGELFF. The CDR3 region has the DNA TGCAGTGCTAGAGTACGGACTAGCGGGGACGGGGAGCTGTTTTTT.

In the case of this clonotype: A much larger clone differs by one base, so this may be a read error. The genes are TRBV5-1 and TRBJ2-3; TRBD2 matches 7 bases. CDR3 length: 15 residues. Germline CDR1 SGHRS, CDR2 YFSETQ. Written as DNA, the CDR3 is TGCGCCAGCAGCTTGGCCCGGGGGGTCACAAATACGCAGTATTTT. Protein: CASSLARGVTNTQYF.

This clonotype was counted at least ten times. The genes are TRBV28 and TRBJ2-7; TRBD1 agrees at 8 bases. Germline V gene sequence: CDR1 MDHEN, CDR2 SYDVKM. The V segment lost 4 bases and the J segment 3 bases; nucleotides outside the gene matches: 8. This CDR3 is 15 amino acids long. This CDR3 is CASSSRPTGGYEQYF. In DNA, the CDR3 is TGTGCCAGCAGTTCCAGACCAACAGGGGGCTACGAGCAGTACTTC.

In this sample, this clonotype turned up many times. The chain joins TRBV20-1 to TRBJ2-3, with 9 bases fitting TRBD2. The junction had 6 bases not matched to a gene; V was cut back by 0 bases and J by 2 bases. The CDR3 is 16 residues long. Germline V gene sequence: CDR1 DFQATT, CDR2 SNEGSKA (reference sequence). Here the CDR3 reads CSAREGGGGATDTQYF. CDR3 bases: TGCAGTGCTAGAGAAGGAGGCGGGGGGGCCACAGATACGCAGTATTTT.

This clonotype was counted at least ten times. The chain couples TRBV5-1 to TRBJ2-7, with 8 nucleotides matching TRBD1. V lost 4 bases and J lost 3; bases outside the gene matches: 6. The V gene's germline CDR1 is SGHRS and CDR2 YFSETQ. The CDR3 totals 14 residues. This CDR3 reads CASSTADRGYEQYF. CDR3 bases: TGCGCCAGCAGCACCGCAGACAGGGGCTACGAGCAGTACTTC.

This rearrangement joins TRBV20-1 to TRBJ1-1; TRBD1 agrees at 12 bases. Germline CDR1 is DFQATT and CDR2 is SNEGSKA (reference sequence). The CDR3 length is 13 residues. The junction had 8 bases not matched to a gene; V was cut back by 8 bases and J by 7 bases. CDR3 DNA sequence: TGCAGTACTTCCGGGACAGGGGGCGGTGAAGCTTTCTTT. Amino acid sequence: CSTSGTGGGEAFF.